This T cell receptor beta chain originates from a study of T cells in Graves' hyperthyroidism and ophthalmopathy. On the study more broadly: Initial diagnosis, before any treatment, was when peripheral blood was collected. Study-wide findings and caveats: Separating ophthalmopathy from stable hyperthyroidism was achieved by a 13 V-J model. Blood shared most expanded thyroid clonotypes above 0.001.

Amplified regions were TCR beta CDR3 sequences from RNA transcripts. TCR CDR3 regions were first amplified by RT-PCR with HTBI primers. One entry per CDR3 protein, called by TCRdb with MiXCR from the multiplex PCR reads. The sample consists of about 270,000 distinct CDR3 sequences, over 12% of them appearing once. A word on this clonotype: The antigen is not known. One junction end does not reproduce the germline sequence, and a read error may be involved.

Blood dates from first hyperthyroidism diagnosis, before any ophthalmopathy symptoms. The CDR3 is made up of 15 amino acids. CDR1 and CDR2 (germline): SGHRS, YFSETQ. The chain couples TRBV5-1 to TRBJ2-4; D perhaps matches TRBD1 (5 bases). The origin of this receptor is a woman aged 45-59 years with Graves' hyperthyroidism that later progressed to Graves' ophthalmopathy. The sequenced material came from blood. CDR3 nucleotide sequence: TGTGCCAGCAGCTTTGCTGGGGCAGGCAAAAACATTCAGTACTTC. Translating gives CASSFAGAGKNIQYF.